The clone carrying this TCR beta chain has just a few counts. A much more abundant neighbour one base away suggests this may be a read error. Synthesis of TCR beta cDNA was carried out from 450 to 500 ng total RNA with a constant-region primer. Libraries for TCR beta were built through three nested multiplex PCR rounds, which together made up a slightly modified ARM-PCR procedure. The first two PCR rounds, nine to ten cycles each, used TRBV1-TRBV30 forward primers and a C-beta reverse primer. TCRdb re-called the multiplex PCR reads through MiXCR, storing one row per CDR3 protein. The sample yields 65,000 to 90,000 distinct CDR3 sequences, approximately 72% seen once. This CDR3 is built from 12 residues. V was clipped by 3 bases and J by 9 bases, with 12 bases between them. The source material, about 18-31 mg of unsorted bulk tissue, was used to co-extract RNA and DNA. The patients lived with chronic HBV infection and had not yet received any treatment.

The data belong to a study of tumor-infiltrating lymphocytes in primary liver carcinoma. This TCR came from a man aged 40-49 years with primary liver carcinoma and hepatitis B virus infection. Sequencing was done on a sample of liver tumor tissue from sampling region 1. The subset was: tumor region T1, superior pole. The J gene is TRBJ2-7, the V gene TRBV12-3 or TRBV12-4; either TRBD1 or TRBD2 may fit D (6 bases each). The CDR3 spells CASSFSRGGQYF. In DNA form, the CDR3 reads TGTGCCAGCAGTTTCTCCAGGGGAGGGCAGTACTTC.